This T cell receptor (beta chain) derives from a study of blood T cell repertoires in COVID-19. Study information: Donors in the United States, Italy and Spain gave samples during acute or convalescent COVID-19. PBMCs, B-cell-depleted T cells, or T cells provided the cDNA or gDNA that made up the material.

Clinical histories supplied by participants themselves formed the basis of cohort assignment. Germline assignment: CDR1 SGHTA and CDR2 FQGTGA. The CDR3 has 13 amino acids. V lost 2 bases and J lost 8, with 12 bases in between. Assay used: immunoSEQ multiplex PCR; TCRdb lists only in-frame clones, some missing. In the table there are a few hundred thousand clones, approximately 80% of which are singletons. The sequenced sample consisted of PBMCs or T cells enriched from blood (not recorded which). This clonotype was sampled from a man between 25 and 39 years old with acute COVID-19. V is TRBV7-3 and J is TRBJ1-2, with D possibly TRBD1 on 6 matching bases. CDR3 sequence (DNA): TGTGCCAGCAGCTTACCAGGGGCTGAAGGCTACACCTTC. It is translated as CASSLPGAEGYTF.